What follows are 26 T cell receptor beta chains derived from one specimen sequenced in a study of T-cell memory formation after mild COVID-19. TCRdb recomputed calls from the 5' RACE reads with MiXCR, one row per CDR3 protein. Among more than 450,000 distinct CDR3 sequences listed, approximately 18% were seen once. The sample consisted of PBMCs or a T cell subset sorted from them (not recorded which). These receptors were obtained from an adult woman who had mild COVID-19 (a few samples of this study predate the infection). Cell type and time point are not known.

The chain uses TRBV12-3 or TRBV12-4 and TRBJ1-2, with D perhaps matching TRBD1 (5 bases). V lost 5 bases and J 10 bases, leaving 14 bases between the germline ends. CDR3 length: 12 amino acids. The CDR3 here is CASSPRGWAYTF. The CDR3 bases are TGTGCCAGCAGTCCCCGGGGGTGGGCCTACACCTTC.

This chain joins TRBV21-1 and TRBJ2-1; the table names TRBD2, a call not compared with the DNA. TRBV21-1 is a documented pseudogene. The CDR3 is 16 amino acids. CDR3 protein: CASSKRKRGGDNEQFF. The CDR3 DNA sequence: TGTGCCAGCAGCAAAAGGAAGCGGGGGGGAGACAATGAGCAGTTCTTC.

The rearrangement links TRBV24-1 to TRBJ2-3, with a weak D call TRBD1 (6 bases). The CDR3 spans 14 residues. Germline CDR1 and CDR2: KGHDR and SFDVKD. V lost 4 bases and J 5 bases, leaving 12 bases between the germline ends. The CDR3 loop is CATSDQGRIDTQYF. The CDR3 nucleotides read TGTGCCACCAGTGACCAGGGGCGGATAGATACGCAGTATTTT.

This clonotype was seen only a few times. Written as DNA, the CDR3 is TGTGCCAGCAGCAAAGAATACAGAAACCCCTCCTACGAGCAGTACTTC. Its protein is CASSKEYRNPSYEQYF. V is TRBV21-1 and J is TRBJ2-7. TRBV21-1 is annotated as a pseudogene. This CDR3 is built from 16 residues.

A few counts support this clonotype. This chain uses TRBV18 with TRBJ2-7; no clear D gene. The V end lost 1 base, the J end lost 0 bases, and 13 bases lay between the germline ends. The CDR3 covers 16 residues. The germline V gene encodes CDR1 KGHSH and CDR2 LQKENI. Here the CDR3 reads CASSPRRVGSSYEQYF. The CDR3 coding sequence is TGTGCCAGCTCACCACGGCGTGTCGGAAGCTCCTACGAGCAGTACTTC.

The chain carries TRBV5-1 and TRBJ2-1, with D perhaps matching TRBD1 (6 bases). The germline V gene encodes CDR1 SGHRS and CDR2 YFSETQ. V was clipped by 4 bases and J by 12 bases, with 17 bases between them. CDR3 length: 13 residues. CDR3 loop: CASSLGGTDLQFF. CDR3 DNA sequence: TGCGCCAGCAGCCTAGGGGGTACCGATCTGCAGTTCTTC. The full variable domain, with the rest looked up from reference TRBV5-1 and TRBJ2-1, is KAGVTQTPRYLIKTRGQQVTLSCSPISGHRSVSWYQQTPGQGLQFLFEYFSETQRNKGNFPGRFSGRQFSNSRSEMNVSTLELGDSALYLCASSLGGTDLQFFGPGTRLTVL.

This clonotype was detected many times. The chain joins TRBV16 to TRBJ2-1; D may be TRBD1 or TRBD2 (5 bases each). Per germline, CDR1 KGHSY and CDR2 FQNENV. Trimming took 4 bases from V and 5 from J, leaving 18 bases between them. This CDR3 has 16 residues. CDR3 sequence (DNA): TGTGCCAGCAGCCCTGGGGTCACCAGGGACCACAATGAGCAGTTCTTC. It yields the protein CASSPGVTRDHNEQFF.

This clonotype was counted ten times or more. This chain joins TRBV7-2 and TRBJ2-3; D remains ambiguous. V lost 2 bases and J 2 bases, leaving 2 bases between the germline ends. The CDR3 loop spans 12 amino acids. Per the germline V gene, CDR1 is SGHTA and CDR2 is FQGNSA. Here the CDR3 DNA reads TGTGCCAGCAGCTTATACACAGATACGCAGTATTTT. Residues: CASSLYTDTQYF.

This clonotype appeared a few times. CDR3 in DNA: TGTGCCAGCAGTGACCTCAGGGGTTACAATGAGCAGTTCTTC. Translation gives CASSDLRGYNEQFF. This chain links TRBV28 with TRBJ2-1, with TRBD1 as a possible D gene (6 bases). Trimming removed 5 bases from V and 4 bases from J, with 12 bases in between. This CDR3 spans 14 amino acids. Looked up from germline, CDR1 is MDHEN and CDR2 is SYDVKM.

The V call is TRBV6-5, the J call TRBJ2-3, with a weak D call TRBD2 (5 bases). This CDR3 has 15 amino acids. V lost 5 bases and J lost 1, with 13 bases in between. The germline gives CDR1 MNHEY, CDR2 SVGAGI. The CDR3 DNA is TGTGCCAGCAGTAAGACCGGGGTTCGCACAGATACGCAGTATTTT. It is translated as CASSKTGVRTDTQYF.

This clonotype occurred a few times. The chain recombines TRBV18 with TRBJ1-6, with TRBD1 matching over 7 bases. The germline gives CDR1 KGHSH, CDR2 LQKENI. Trimming took 1 base from V and 5 from J; bases not matched to a gene: 11. CDR3 length: 18 residues. CDR3 nucleotide sequence: TGTGCCAGCTCACCACGAACCATCTCACAGGGGAATAATTCACCCCTCCACTTT. This gives the protein CASSPRTISQGNNSPLHF.

This clonotype has only one observation. This chain joins TRBV19 and TRBJ1-1, with D perhaps TRBD1 (6 bases). V was pared by 6 bases and J by 4 bases, with 18 bases between. The germline gives CDR1 LNHDA, CDR2 SQIVND (reference sequence). The CDR3 spans 15 residues. DNA for the CDR3: TGTGCCAGTAGGACAGGCCCATTAAGCTCCACTGAAGCTTTCTTT. Amino acid sequence: CASRTGPLSSTEAFF.

The rearrangement joins TRBV7-3 to TRBJ2-1, with 8 positions matching TRBD2. The germline gives CDR1 SGHTA, CDR2 FQGTGA. The J segment lost 7 bases and the V segment lost 3 bases, leaving 14 bases of the junction unmatched. This CDR3 has 17 residues. CDR3 region: CASSFIPAAGGRNEQFF. CDR3 nucleotides: TGTGCCAGCAGCTTCATCCCTGCGGCGGGAGGTAGGAATGAGCAGTTCTTC. Using reference TRBV7-3 and TRBJ2-1 for the parts outside the CDR3, the full variable domain is GAGVSQTPSNKVTEKGKYVELRCDPISGHTALYWYRQSLGQGPEFLIYFQGTGAADDSGLPNDRFFAVRPEGSVSTLKIQRTERGDSAVYLCASSFIPAAGGRNEQFFGPGTRLTVL.

The table lists this clonotype with a few counts. This chain joins TRBV6-2 or TRBV6-3 and TRBJ2-1, with 8 bases identical to TRBD2. Germline loops: CDR1 MNHEY, CDR2 SVGEGT. V dropped 0 bases and J dropped 4; count of bases not matched to a gene: 5. The CDR3 sequence is 16 residues long. The CDR3 protein is CASSYSGTRLYNEQFF. In nucleotides, the CDR3 is TGTGCCAGCAGTTACTCCGGGACTAGGCTTTACAATGAGCAGTTCTTC.

This clonotype turned up a few times. The rearrangement uses TRBV20-1 and TRBJ2-1; possible D gene TRBD1, 5 bases. The CDR3 consists of 14 residues. Germline V CDR1 and CDR2: DFQATT, SNEGSKA (reference sequence). V was clipped by 4 bases and J by 0 bases, with 10 bases between them. CDR3 nucleotides: TGCAGTGCTACTTACAGGAGCTCCTACAATGAGCAGTTCTTC. Protein: CSATYRSSYNEQFF.

This clonotype was counted a few times. The chain uses TRBV7-9 and TRBJ2-7; D is ambiguous. Germline values: CDR1 SEHNR, CDR2 FQNEAQ (reference sequence). The CDR3 length is 14 residues. The V gene lost 1 base and the J gene lost 6 bases, with 13 bases spanning the gap. The CDR3 DNA reads as TGTGCCAGCAGCTTAGTCGCCGGTACGGGCGAGCAGTACTTC. Translation: CASSLVAGTGEQYF.

This clonotype has a handful of counts. The gene calls are TRBV7-9 and TRBJ2-1; no reliable D call. Germline CDR1 SEHNR, CDR2 FQNEAQ (reference sequence). V dropped 5 bases and J dropped 4 bases, with 18 bases sitting between them. This CDR3 contains 16 residues. The CDR3 DNA is TGTGCCAGCAGCGGACGGACGGACCTCAGGTACAATGAGCAGTTCTTC. This encodes CASSGRTDLRYNEQFF.

The V and J genes are TRBV6-2 or TRBV6-3 and TRBJ1-5; the D gene is possibly TRBD1 (6 bases). The V gene's germline CDR1 is MNHEY and CDR2 SVGEGT. The V and J ends lost 5 bases and 3 bases respectively, with 14 bases between them. The CDR3 sequence is 15 residues long. CDR3 loop: CASSLPGQPNQPQHF. CDR3 nucleotide sequence: TGTGCCAGCAGTCTACCGGGACAACCCAATCAGCCCCAGCATTTT.

The chain uses TRBV2 and TRBJ2-5; TRBD2 is a possible D gene (6 bases). CDR3 length equals 14 residues. CDR1 SNHLY and CDR2 FYNNEI come from the germline V gene. Trimming shortened V by 1 base and J by 5 bases, and 11 bases separated the two germline ends. The CDR3 sequence: CASSEETGVETQYF. The CDR3 DNA sequence: TGTGCCAGCAGTGAAGAAACGGGAGTTGAGACCCAGTACTTC.

The CDR3 loop is CASSLAHEVADTQYF. The CDR3 region has the DNA TGTGCCAGCAGCTTAGCGCATGAGGTCGCAGATACGCAGTATTTT. The chain recombines TRBV7-9 with TRBJ2-3; no reliable D call. This CDR3 region has 15 residues. V was cut by 0 bases and J by 4 bases, with 11 bases left in between. Germline V gives CDR1 SEHNR, CDR2 FQNEAQ (reference sequence).

V is TRBV20-1 and J is TRBJ2-5, with D unresolved. Germline-derived CDR1 and CDR2 are DFQATT and SNEGSKA (reference sequence). The CDR3 has 13 amino acids. V lost 2 bases, J lost 6 bases, and 13 bases lay in between. The DNA for the CDR3 is TGCAGTGCTAGAAATGGGCCTGGGAAGACCCAGTACTTC. This encodes CSARNGPGKTQYF.

In its sample, this clonotype was seen a few times. The chain has TRBV12-3 or TRBV12-4 and TRBJ2-4; D is unresolved. Trimming stripped 7 bases from V and 0 bases from J, with 10 bases between. This CDR3 comprises 14 residues. For the CDR3, the DNA is TGTGCCAGCACCCCCGAGCTAGCCAAAAACATTCAGTACTTC. Amino acid sequence: CASTPELAKNIQYF.

This clonotype occurred once. The chain joins TRBV5-1 to TRBJ2-5; tentatively, D is TRBD1 or TRBD2 (5 bases each). Trimming stripped 3 bases from V and 5 bases from J, with 14 bases between. The germline CDR1 and CDR2 sequences are SGHRS and YFSETQ. This CDR3 comprises 14 residues. The CDR3 spells CASSSGTHRETQYF. Here the CDR3 DNA reads TGCGCCAGCAGCTCGGGGACCCATCGTGAGACCCAGTACTTC.

The chain employs TRBV24-1 and TRBJ2-6; D unresolved. Deletions cut 1 base from V and 1 base from J, with 4 bases between. CDR3 length: 15 residues. Germline V CDR1 and CDR2: KGHDR, SFDVKD. CDR3: CATSDLGSGANVLTF. Written as DNA, the CDR3 is TGTGCCACCAGTGATTTAGGGTCTGGGGCCAACGTCCTGACTTTC.

The rearrangement uses TRBV5-1 and TRBJ2-7; D is unresolved. The CDR3 sequence is 13 residues long. Looked up from germline, CDR1 is SGHRS and CDR2 is YFSETQ. Trimming pared 4 bases from V and 1 base from J, leaving 9 bases between. The CDR3 nucleotides read TGCGCCAGCAGCCCCCCCACATCCTACGAGCAGTACTTC. Its protein product is CASSPPTSYEQYF.

This clonotype has more than one count but fewer than ten. This sequence joins TRBV5-1 and TRBJ2-4; D is unresolved. Germline CDR1 reads SGHRS; CDR2 reads YFSETQ. V shed 4 bases and J shed 1 base, with 9 bases lying between them. There are 14 residues in the CDR3. CDR3 in DNA: TGCGCCAGCAGCCACCCCTCGGCCAAAAACATTCAGTACTTC. This gives the protein CASSHPSAKNIQYF.